In its sample, the clone carrying this TCR beta chain was seen many times. It was template switching that added a universal primer site, and there were unique molecular identifiers on the cDNA. TCRdb reprocessed the 5' RACE reads with MiXCR, giving one entry per CDR3 protein. The sample records about 460,000 distinct CDR3 sequences, 14% being singletons. The data were obtained in a study of identical twins. Trimming left V 6 bases short and J 6 bases short, with 13 bases between. The CDR3 spans 13 residues. These data also formed part of another study, on yellow fever vaccine responses in identical twins.

The sequence was collected from a woman aged 18-29 years in good health. V gene TRBV12-3 or TRBV12-4 combines with J gene TRBJ2-3; no reliable D call. Material for sequencing was CD4+ T cells sorted from blood. CDR3 in DNA: TGTGCCAGCAGCCGGAGAGGAGAGGATACGCAGTATTTT. This codes for CASSRRGEDTQYF.